This T cell receptor beta chain came from a study of T cell responses to AZD1222 COVID-19 vaccine. Study summary: Second-dose timings of about 4 or about 12 weeks were pooled.

Here immunoSEQ multiplex PCR was the method, and the copy in TCRdb shows in-frame clones only, minus some. The repertoire consists of over 110,000 clones, with over 85% occurring once and the leading ten covering approximately 1.7%. General study findings and limits: Donors were mostly white British, more females; clonal diversity possibly underestimated.

Worth noting for this clone: Its target is not known.

V shed 3 bases, J shed 4 bases, and the junction held 2 bases outside the gene matches. The CDR3 is made up of 15 amino acids. The germline gives CDR1 MRHNA, CDR2 SNTAGT. The chain is built from TRBV6-4 and TRBJ2-3, with TRBD1 matching 12 bases. Sequences were derived from peripheral blood, sampled on day 0 of AZD1222 vaccination. This TCR came from an adult in good health. For the CDR3, the DNA is TGTGCCAGCAGTGAGGGGACAGGGGGCCCAGATACGCAGTATTTT. Translating it yields CASSEGTGGPDTQYF.